The present T cell receptor beta chain was sequenced within a study of vaccination and CD4 T cells after COVID-19. Study results and caveats: In median terms, SARS-CoV-2-reactive clonotypes went from about 20 to 38, a nonsignificant rise.

The CDR3 runs 14 residues. Per the germline V gene, CDR1 is WNHNN and CDR2 is SYGVQD (reference sequence). Treatment noted: approximately 10-day PBMC culture with coronavirus spike peptide pools or control peptides (ViraFEST assay). About this clonotype: Its antigen is as yet unknown. A read error may account for a junction end that differs from germline.

Sequencing of cultured CD4+ T cell DNA used the Oncomine TCR Beta short-read assay. TCRdb reprocessed the PCR reads via MiXCR and lists one record per CDR3 protein. The sample carries roughly 12,000 distinct CDR3 sequences, roughly 44% recorded once. This rearrangement joins TRBV10-1 to TRBJ2-3, with unresolved D. Source: cultured CD4+ T cells from blood, taken after SARS-CoV-2 vaccination. The TCR was taken from a human donor with COVID-19. CDR3 DNA sequence: TGCGCCGGCAGTGATGCAACTAGCACAGATACGCAGTATTTT. Its translation: CAGSDATSTDTQYF.